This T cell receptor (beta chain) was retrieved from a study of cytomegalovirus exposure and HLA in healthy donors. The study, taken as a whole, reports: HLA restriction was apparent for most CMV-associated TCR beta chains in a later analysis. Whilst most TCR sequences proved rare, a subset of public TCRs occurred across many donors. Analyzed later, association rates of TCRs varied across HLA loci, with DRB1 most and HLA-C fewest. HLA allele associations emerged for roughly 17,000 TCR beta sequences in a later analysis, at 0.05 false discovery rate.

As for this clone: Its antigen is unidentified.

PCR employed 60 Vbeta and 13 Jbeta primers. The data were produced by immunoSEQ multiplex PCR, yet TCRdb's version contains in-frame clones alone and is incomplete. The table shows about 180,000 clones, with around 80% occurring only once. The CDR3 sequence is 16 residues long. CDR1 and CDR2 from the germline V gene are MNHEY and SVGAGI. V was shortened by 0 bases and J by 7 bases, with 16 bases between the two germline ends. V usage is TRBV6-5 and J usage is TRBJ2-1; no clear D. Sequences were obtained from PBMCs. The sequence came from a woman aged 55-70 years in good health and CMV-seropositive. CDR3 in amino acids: CASSYSFSGFGNEQFF. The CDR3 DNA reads TGTGCCAGCAGTTACTCGTTTTCTGGGTTCGGGAATGAGCAGTTCTTC.